This T cell receptor beta chain was captured by sequencing in a study of blood T cell repertoires in COVID-19. At the level of the study: T cells, B-cell-depleted T cells, or PBMCs supplied cDNA or gDNA.

Measured with immunoSEQ multiplex PCR; TCRdb has only the in-frame clones, and not every one. The profile covers almost 20,000 clones, with more than 65% appearing a single time and 45% to 70% taken by the ten largest. There are 20 residues in the CDR3. V was cut by 0 bases and J by 4 bases, with 25 bases left in between. Germline CDR1 and CDR2: SGHDN and FVKESK. Source material: peripheral blood. The sequence was obtained from a man older than 75 with acute or convalescent COVID-19. This chain uses TRBV14 with TRBJ1-5; no clear D. The CDR3 DNA is TGTGCCAGCAGCCAAGAGCGGCGGGCGAAACCGATTTTTTCAAATCAGCCCCAGCATTTT. Amino acid sequence: CASSQERRAKPIFSNQPQHF.